These 3 T cell receptor beta chains share one sample of origin, sequenced in a study of memory CD4+ T cells and cytomegalovirus serostatus. Clones were read by immunoSEQ multiplex PCR, and TCRdb kept only the in-frame ones, dropping some. Of 50,000 to 60,000 clones listed, approximately 80% were seen once; the top ten hold about 0.6%. Single viable CD3+CD4+CD8-CD45RO+ cells were sorted as the memory CD4+ T cells. The source material was memory CD4+ T cells from blood. The receptors come from an adult in good health and CMV-seronegative.

The rearrangement uses TRBV29-1 and TRBJ1-1; no reliable D call. Germline V gene lookup returns CDR1 SQVTM and CDR2 ANQGSEA. V lost 6 bases and J lost 4, with 12 bases in between. CDR3 size: 12 residues. The CDR3 bases are TGCAGCGTGCAAGGACTGGCCACTGAAGCTTTCTTT. Translating it yields CSVQGLATEAFF.

This clone was seen only a few times. The chain is built from TRBV30 and TRBJ1-1, with 9 positions matching TRBD1. V shed 2 bases, J shed 4 bases, and the junction held 2 bases outside the gene matches. The germline gives CDR1 GTSNPN, CDR2 SVGIG (reference sequence). The CDR3 loop spans 13 amino acids. CDR3 protein: CAWSKDRGTEAFF. CDR3 bases: TGTGCCTGGAGTAAGGACAGGGGCACTGAAGCTTTCTTT.

In this sample, this clone turned up once. This rearrangement joins TRBV28 to TRBJ1-1, with a tentative D call TRBD1 (6 bases). Trimming pared 8 bases from V and 3 bases from J, leaving 13 bases between. The CDR3 runs 13 residues. Per the germline V gene, CDR1 is MDHEN and CDR2 is SYDVKM. The CDR3: CASRSTGHTEAFF. The CDR3 nucleotides read TGTGCCAGCCGTTCGACAGGCCACACTGAAGCTTTCTTT.